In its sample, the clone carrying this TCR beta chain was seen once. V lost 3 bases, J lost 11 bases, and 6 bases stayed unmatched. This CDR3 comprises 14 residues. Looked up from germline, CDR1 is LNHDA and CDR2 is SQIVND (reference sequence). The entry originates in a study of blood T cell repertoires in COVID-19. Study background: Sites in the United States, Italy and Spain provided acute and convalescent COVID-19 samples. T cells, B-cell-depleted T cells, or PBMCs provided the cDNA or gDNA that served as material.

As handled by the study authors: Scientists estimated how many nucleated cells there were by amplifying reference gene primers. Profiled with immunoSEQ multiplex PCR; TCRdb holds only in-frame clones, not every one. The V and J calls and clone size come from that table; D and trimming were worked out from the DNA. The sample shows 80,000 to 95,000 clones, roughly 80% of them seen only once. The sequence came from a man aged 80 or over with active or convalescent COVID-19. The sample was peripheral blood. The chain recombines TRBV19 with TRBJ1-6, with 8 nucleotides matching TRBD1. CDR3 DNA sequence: TGTGCCAGTAGTATCGGACAGGGTTTGACACCCCTCCACTTT. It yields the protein CASSIGQGLTPLHF.